The 9 T cell receptor beta chains below were found in one sample sequenced in a study. TCRdb recomputed calls from the 5' RACE reads with MiXCR, one row per CDR3 protein. The sample lists roughly 40,000 distinct CDR3 sequences, 15% to 20% occurring once. Sequenced input: naive CD4+ T cells sorted from a lymph node. The sample's subset: naive CD4+ T cells, CD4+CD45RA+CD25-. These receptors all stem from a female donor with breast cancer.

This clonotype appeared many times. The chain couples TRBV7-2 to TRBJ2-1; 10 positions match TRBD2. Germline V gene data show CDR1 as SGHTA and CDR2 as FQGNSA. V lost 6 bases, J lost 5 bases, and 7 bases stayed unmatched. This CDR3 comprises 15 residues. The CDR3 coding sequence is TGTGCCAGCAGTTTTACTAGCGGGATACACAATGAGCAGTTCTTC. Translated: CASSFTSGIHNEQFF.

The V call is TRBV6-1, the J call TRBJ2-7; tentatively, D is TRBD1 or TRBD2 (5 bases each). The V end lost 10 bases, the J end lost 0 bases, and 19 bases lay between the germline ends. CDR1 is MNHNS and CDR2 is SASEGT in the germline V gene. The CDR3 covers 15 residues. CDR3 loop: CATDRDGRSSYEQYF. CDR3 coding DNA: TGTGCCACCGATCGGGACGGCCGTTCCTCCTACGAGCAGTACTTC.

Remarks on this clonotype: Given the absence of the conserved phenylalanine or tryptophan at the CDR3 end, a read error is likely. The rearrangement joins TRBV27 to TRBJ2-1; TRBD2 is a possible D gene (6 bases). With 10 bases removed from V and 6 bases from J, the gap between germline ends came to 16 bases. The V gene's germline CDR1 is MNHEY and CDR2 SMNVEV (reference sequence). CDR3 length: 13 amino acids. DNA for the CDR3: TGTGCCAATACCACCCGGGACTCCAATGAGCAGTTCGTC. The encoded protein is CANTTRDSNEQFV.

The chain uses TRBV7-8 and TRBJ2-7; 11 nucleotides agree with TRBD1. CDR1 and CDR2 from the germline V gene are SGHVS and FQNEAQ. V shed 4 bases and J 4 bases; nucleotides not matched to a gene: 6. CDR3 size: 15 residues. The DNA for the CDR3 is TGTGCCAGCAGCTCCACCGGGACAGGGGGGTACGAGCAGTACTTC. Protein product: CASSSTGTGGYEQYF.

The chain employs TRBV7-6 and TRBJ1-2; D ambiguous. The V gene's germline CDR1 is SGHVS and CDR2 FNYEAQ. Trimming left V 5 bases short and J 2 bases short, with 12 bases between. There are 14 residues in the CDR3. CDR3 in DNA: TGTGCCAGCAGCCCCCGGGAGGGAAACTATGGCTACACCTTC. This codes for CASSPREGNYGYTF.

This clonotype showed up many times. The gene calls are TRBV29-1 and TRBJ2-1; no clear D. Germline CDR1 reads SQVTM; CDR2 reads ANQGSEA. The V end was cut by 4 bases, the J end by 5 bases, with 6 bases between. CDR3 size: 11 residues. The CDR3 bases are TGCAGCGTTGGGGCGGACAATGAGCAGTTCTTC. As protein: CSVGADNEQFF.

As regards this clonotype: The junction departs from germline at one end; a sequencing error may be responsible. This chain uses TRBV20-1 with TRBJ2-3, with 7 positions matching TRBD1. Germline V gene lookup returns CDR1 DFQATT and CDR2 SNEGSKA (reference sequence). This CDR3 spans 15 amino acids. CDR3 nucleotides: TGCAGTGCAAGAGATTCACGACAGGGAGCAGATACGCAGTATTTT. It is translated as CSARDSRQGADTQYF.

This clonotype was counted many times. The chain combines TRBV6-6 with TRBJ2-7; D not certain. Trimming took 0 bases from V and 2 from J, leaving 8 bases between them. The CDR3 totals 14 residues. Germline V gene sequence: CDR1 MNHNY, CDR2 SVGAGI (reference sequence). The CDR3 region is CASSYSTATYEQYF. The CDR3 nucleotides are TGTGCCAGCAGTTACTCGACTGCCACCTACGAGCAGTACTTC.

This clonotype has ten or more counts. This rearrangement joins TRBV25-1 to TRBJ1-2; D is unresolved. The V end lost 2 bases, the J end lost 0 bases, and 7 bases lay between the germline ends. Looked up from germline, CDR1 is MGHDK and CDR2 is SYGVNS. The CDR3 is 14 amino acids. CDR3 in DNA: TGTGCCAGCAGTGAAAACCCTACTAACTATGGCTACACCTTC. It yields the protein CASSENPTNYGYTF.